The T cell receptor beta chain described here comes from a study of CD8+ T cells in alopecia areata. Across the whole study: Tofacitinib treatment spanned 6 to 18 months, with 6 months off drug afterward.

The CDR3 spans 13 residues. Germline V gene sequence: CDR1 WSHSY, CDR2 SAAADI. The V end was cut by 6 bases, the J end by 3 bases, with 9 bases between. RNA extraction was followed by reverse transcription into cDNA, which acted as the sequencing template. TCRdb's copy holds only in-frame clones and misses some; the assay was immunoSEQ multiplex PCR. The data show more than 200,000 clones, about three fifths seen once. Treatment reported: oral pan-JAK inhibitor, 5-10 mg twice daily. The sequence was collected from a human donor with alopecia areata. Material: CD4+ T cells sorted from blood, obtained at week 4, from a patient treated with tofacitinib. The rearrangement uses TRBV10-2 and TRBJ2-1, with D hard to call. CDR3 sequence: CASSPDGYNEQFF. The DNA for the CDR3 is TGCGCCAGCAGCCCGGACGGCTACAATGAGCAGTTCTTC.